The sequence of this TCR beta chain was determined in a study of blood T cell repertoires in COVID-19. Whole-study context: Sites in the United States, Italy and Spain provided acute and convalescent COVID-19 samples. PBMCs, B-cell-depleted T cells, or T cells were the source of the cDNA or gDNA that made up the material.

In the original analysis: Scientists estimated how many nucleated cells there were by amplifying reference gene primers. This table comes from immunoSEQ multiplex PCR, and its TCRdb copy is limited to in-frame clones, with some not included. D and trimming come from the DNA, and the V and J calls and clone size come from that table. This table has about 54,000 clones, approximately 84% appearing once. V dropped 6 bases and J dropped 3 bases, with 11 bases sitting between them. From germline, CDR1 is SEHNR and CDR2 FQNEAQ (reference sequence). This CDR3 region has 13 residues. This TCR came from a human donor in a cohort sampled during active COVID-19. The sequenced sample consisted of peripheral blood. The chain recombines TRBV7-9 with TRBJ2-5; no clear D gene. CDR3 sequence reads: CASRPGPEETQYF. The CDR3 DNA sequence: TGTGCCAGCAGACCTGGGCCCGAAGAGACCCAGTACTTC.